A selection of T cell receptor beta chains follows, all from one sample in a study of Graves' ophthalmopathy and Graves' hyperthyroidism. TCRdb re-called the multiplex PCR reads with MiXCR, one entry per CDR3 protein. Seen here are around 1,200,000 distinct CDR3 sequences, 35% to 40% observed once, and the top ten hold roughly 11%. Sequencing used peripheral blood or thyroid tissue (not recorded which). The source of these receptors is an adult man with Graves' hyperthyroidism. Each CDR3 is given with its conserved first and last residue. Fields, in order: CDR3 DNA, CDR3 protein, clone size, J gene, V gene, D gene. The D gene is left open where the match is weak. A row's size may be missing; if present it is once, few, many or a size class.

DNA: TGTGCCAGCAGCCTGTTACAGGGGGCGAGCACTGAAGCTTTCTTT
CDR3: CASSLLQGASTEAFF
size: few
J: TRBJ1-1
V: TRBV7-9
D: TRBD1

DNA: TGCAGCGTTGAAGTTAGCAGCTCGTACTCCTACGAGCAGTACTTC
CDR3: CSVEVSSSYSYEQYF
size: few
J: TRBJ2-7
V: TRBV29-1
D: -

DNA: TGTGCCAGCGTTGCCTTCAGGGAATCTGGCTACACCTTC
CDR3: CASVAFRESGYTF
size: -
J: TRBJ1-2
V: TRBV25-1
D: -

DNA: TGCGCCAGCAGCTTGGGAGGACCCCTGGCTGAAGCTTTCTTT
CDR3: CASSLGGPLAEAFF
size: -
J: TRBJ1-1
V: TRBV10-2
D: -

DNA: TGTGCCAGCAGCTTAGTACGCAGGACCGCGGAGACCCAGTACTTC
CDR3: CASSLVRRTAETQYF
size: many
J: TRBJ2-5
V: TRBV7-2
D: -

DNA: TGTGCCAGCAGCCAAGAGGTATCCGTTGCCCACGAGCAGTACTTC
CDR3: CASSQEVSVAHEQYF
size: -
J: TRBJ2-7
V: TRBV4-2
D: -

DNA: TGTGCCAGCAGTTCTAGTATTCACGAGCAGTACTTC
CDR3: CASSSSIHEQYF
size: -
J: TRBJ2-7
V: TRBV6-2/TRBV6-3
D: -

DNA: TGTGCCAGCAGCTTACGTTCAGGCGCCACAGGGTCTAGTGAAAAACTGTTTTTT
CDR3: CASSLRSGATGSSEKLFF
size: -
J: TRBJ1-4
V: TRBV11-2
D: -

DNA: TGCAGTGCTAGTTCGTTGTCAGTAGCCCAAGAGACCCAGTACTTC
CDR3: CSASSLSVAQETQYF
size: many
J: TRBJ2-5
V: TRBV20-1
D: -

DNA: TGTGCCAGTAGCCTGAGCTTCGCGGGCGGGGGAAACCAAGAGACCCAGTACTTC
CDR3: CASSLSFAGGGNQETQYF
size: many
J: TRBJ2-5
V: TRBV19
D: TRBD2

DNA: TGCAGTGCTAGAGCCGGGACCAAAAACACCGGGGAGCTGTTTTTT
CDR3: CSARAGTKNTGELFF
size: few
J: TRBJ2-2
V: TRBV20-1
D: -

DNA: TGTGCCAGTAGTCCGGGCCTGGCGACCTACGAGCAGTACTTC
CDR3: CASSPGLATYEQYF
size: many
J: TRBJ2-7
V: TRBV19
D: -

DNA: TGTGCCAGCAGCCCAGGCGGGCAGGGCTACGAGCAGTACTTC
CDR3: CASSPGGQGYEQYF
size: many
J: TRBJ2-7
V: TRBV7-9
D: -

DNA: TGTGCCACCAGTGACAGGGACAGAGAGACCCAGTACTTC
CDR3: CATSDRDRETQYF
size: many
J: TRBJ2-5
V: TRBV24-1
D: TRBD1

DNA: TGCAGCGTTACACAGGGGAGCATCAGTTCACCCCTCCACTTT
CDR3: CSVTQGSISSPLHF
size: -
J: TRBJ1-6
V: TRBV29-1
D: TRBD1

DNA: TGTGCCAGCAGCCCCTCACCGGGACTAGAAGAGACCCAGTACTTC
CDR3: CASSPSPGLEETQYF
size: few
J: TRBJ2-5
V: TRBV7-2
D: TRBD2

DNA: TGCAGCGTTGATGGACAGGGACATGGTGGCTACACCTTC
CDR3: CSVDGQGHGGYTF
size: -
J: TRBJ1-2
V: TRBV29-1
D: TRBD1

DNA: TGTGCCAGCAGCGTAGGTGGATGGAACACTGAAGCTTTCTTT
CDR3: CASSVGGWNTEAFF
size: once
J: TRBJ1-1
V: TRBV9
D: -

DNA: TGTGCCATCAGTGGTAGCGGGAGCTCCTACGAGCAGTACTTC
CDR3: CAISGSGSSYEQYF
size: many
J: TRBJ2-7
V: TRBV10-3
D: TRBD2

DNA: TGTGCCAGCAGCTTAGGGGGCGGGCACTATGGCTACACCTTC
CDR3: CASSLGGGHYGYTF
size: many
J: TRBJ1-2
V: TRBV11-2
D: -

DNA: TGTGCCAGCAGCACCTCCGGGACCTTAATGAGCACTGAAGCTTTCTTT
CDR3: CASSTSGTLMSTEAFF
size: -
J: TRBJ1-1
V: TRBV7-2
D: -

DNA: TGTGCCAGCAGAAAAGGGAATCAGCCCCAGCATTTT
CDR3: CASRKGNQPQHF
size: many
J: TRBJ1-5
V: TRBV6-6
D: -

DNA: TGCAGCGTTGCACAGACGGGAGGGATCGAAAAACTGTTTTTT
CDR3: CSVAQTGGIEKLFF
size: -
J: TRBJ1-4
V: TRBV29-1
D: -

DNA: TGTGCCAGCAGCCAATTTAGCGTTCGGGGGTCCGCTGAAGCTTTCTTT
CDR3: CASSQFSVRGSAEAFF
size: -
J: TRBJ1-1
V: TRBV14
D: -

DNA: TGTGCCAGCAGCCCATACAGGGACTACGAGCAGTACTTC
CDR3: CASSPYRDYEQYF
size: few
J: TRBJ2-7
V: TRBV5-5
D: -

DNA: TGCAGTGCCAGTGACAGGGGGTGGGAGACCCAGTACTTC
CDR3: CSASDRGWETQYF
size: many
J: TRBJ2-5
V: TRBV20-1
D: TRBD1

DNA: TGTGCCAGCAGCCGGCCCGCCCGAACCGGGGAGCTGTTTTTT
CDR3: CASSRPARTGELFF
size: -
J: TRBJ2-2
V: TRBV28
D: -

DNA: TGTGCCACCCCCCGGGAGGGTGGGATGGGGTCGAACACCGGGGAGCTGTTTTTT
CDR3: CATPREGGMGSNTGELFF
size: -
J: TRBJ2-2
V: TRBV12-3/TRBV12-4
D: TRBD2

DNA: TGCGCCAGCAGTGATCCTAAGAACACTGAAGCTTTCTTT
CDR3: CASSDPKNTEAFF
size: -
J: TRBJ1-1
V: TRBV10-2
D: -

DNA: TGCAGCGTTGACTCGTGGTCAGGGAGAACTGAAGCTTTCTTT
CDR3: CSVDSWSGRTEAFF
size: many
J: TRBJ1-1
V: TRBV29-1
D: -

DNA: TGCAGCGTTGGCACAGGGCTTGGCTACACCTTC
CDR3: CSVGTGLGYTF
size: -
J: TRBJ1-2
V: TRBV29-1
D: -

DNA: TGTGCCAGTAGTCGGGACGAGGGGCCCAATCAGCCCCAGCATTTT
CDR3: CASSRDEGPNQPQHF
size: many
J: TRBJ1-5
V: TRBV19
D: -

DNA: TGCGCCAGCAGCCAAGATCCTGGGAATCAGCCCCAGCATTTT
CDR3: CASSQDPGNQPQHF
size: many
J: TRBJ1-5
V: TRBV4-1
D: -

DNA: TGTGCCAGTAGTATAGCGATGTGGGGGAACTACGAGCAGTACTTC
CDR3: CASSIAMWGNYEQYF
size: -
J: TRBJ2-7
V: TRBV19
D: -

DNA: TGTGCCAGCAGTCCCTCGACAGGGGATAATTCACCCCTCCACTTT
CDR3: CASSPSTGDNSPLHF
size: many
J: TRBJ1-6
V: TRBV28
D: TRBD1

DNA: TGTGCCAGCAGATTGAGAGGGAAAAACTTCTACGAGCAGTACTTC
CDR3: CASRLRGKNFYEQYF
size: -
J: TRBJ2-7
V: TRBV7-9
D: -

DNA: TGCAGCTTTGGGGTTCCAGAGACCCAGTACTTC
CDR3: CSFGVPETQYF
size: -
J: TRBJ2-5
V: TRBV29-1
D: -

DNA: TGTGCCAGCAGCTTGACGGGAGGGCTTGGGGCCAACGTCCTGACTTTC
CDR3: CASSLTGGLGANVLTF
size: many
J: TRBJ2-6
V: TRBV7-3
D: TRBD2

DNA: TGTGCCAGCAGTCAGGGACAGGGGCGACGGAACACTGAAGCTTTCTTT
CDR3: CASSQGQGRRNTEAFF
size: -
J: TRBJ1-1
V: TRBV10-2
D: TRBD1

DNA: TGTGCCAGCAGCTTAGGCCAATCTGGGGCCAACGTCCTGACTTTC
CDR3: CASSLGQSGANVLTF
size: many
J: TRBJ2-6
V: TRBV7-3
D: -

DNA: TGCAGTGCTAGAGCATCCGGGACAGGGGGCTTGAACACTGAAGCTTTCTTT
CDR3: CSARASGTGGLNTEAFF
size: few
J: TRBJ1-1
V: TRBV20-1
D: TRBD1

DNA: TGTGCCAGCAGCTTACTAGCGGTGTACGAGCAGTACTTC
CDR3: CASSLLAVYEQYF
size: many
J: TRBJ2-7
V: TRBV7-2
D: TRBD2

DNA: TGTGCCAGCAGTTTATGGTACGGCAAATTGGGTGCTTTCTTT
CDR3: CASSLWYGKLGAFF
size: once
J: TRBJ1-1
V: TRBV27
D: -

DNA: TGTGCTAGTGGAAGGGGGCAGATGAACACTGAAGCTTTCTTT
CDR3: CASGRGQMNTEAFF
size: -
J: TRBJ1-1
V: TRBV12-5
D: TRBD1

DNA: TGTGCCAGCAGCCAAGGTTTCCGGGAAGCTAACTATGGCTACACCTTC
CDR3: CASSQGFREANYGYTF
size: many
J: TRBJ1-2
V: TRBV14
D: -

DNA: TGTGCCATCAGTGGTGGACTAGCGGGAGTAACCGGGGAGCTGTTTTTT
CDR3: CAISGGLAGVTGELFF
size: few
J: TRBJ2-2
V: TRBV10-3
D: TRBD2

DNA: TGTGCCAGTAGTATACTAAGCGGGGACACAGATACGCAGTATTTT
CDR3: CASSILSGDTDTQYF
size: many
J: TRBJ2-3
V: TRBV19
D: TRBD2

DNA: TGTGCCAGCAGCTTCTCCGACACTCGTTTAGGGGTGTACGAGCAGTACTTC
CDR3: CASSFSDTRLGVYEQYF
size: once
J: TRBJ2-7
V: TRBV5-4
D: -

DNA: TGCGCCAGCGAGCGGACTAGCGGCTTCCAAGAGACCCAGTACTTC
CDR3: CASERTSGFQETQYF
size: few
J: TRBJ2-5
V: TRBV10-2
D: TRBD2

DNA: TGTGCCAGCAGCCACCGGGGGGCAGGAAACACTGAAGCTTTCTTT
CDR3: CASSHRGAGNTEAFF
size: -
J: TRBJ1-1
V: TRBV9
D: -

DNA: TGTGCCAGCAGCTTAAACAGGGGTGGAGAGACCCAGTACTTC
CDR3: CASSLNRGGETQYF
size: many
J: TRBJ2-5
V: TRBV13
D: TRBD1

DNA: TGCAGTGCTAGAGAGGCCGGGACTAGCGGGAGGTGGGGCCAAGAGACCCAGTACTTC
CDR3: CSAREAGTSGRWGQETQYF
size: once
J: TRBJ2-5
V: TRBV20-1
D: TRBD2

DNA: TGTGCCAGCAGTCCGACGGGAGTTGGTGAGCAGTTCTTC
CDR3: CASSPTGVGEQFF
size: once
J: TRBJ2-1
V: TRBV12-3/TRBV12-4
D: -

DNA: TGTGCCAGCAGCTCCAATACTAGCGGGGGGCAAGAGACCCAGTACTTC
CDR3: CASSSNTSGGQETQYF
size: -
J: TRBJ2-5
V: TRBV7-8
D: TRBD2

DNA: TGTGCCAGCAGCTTCCGACCGGGACAGGGGACACCCCTCCACTTT
CDR3: CASSFRPGQGTPLHF
size: -
J: TRBJ1-6
V: TRBV11-2
D: TRBD1

DNA: TGTGCCAGCAGCCTAGAGGTAGACTCCTACGAGCAGTACTTC
CDR3: CASSLEVDSYEQYF
size: few
J: TRBJ2-7
V: TRBV7-9
D: -

DNA: TGCAGCAGGGACGACAGTGATTGGAACACTGAAGCTTTCTTT
CDR3: CSRDDSDWNTEAFF
size: -
J: TRBJ1-1
V: TRBV29-1
D: -